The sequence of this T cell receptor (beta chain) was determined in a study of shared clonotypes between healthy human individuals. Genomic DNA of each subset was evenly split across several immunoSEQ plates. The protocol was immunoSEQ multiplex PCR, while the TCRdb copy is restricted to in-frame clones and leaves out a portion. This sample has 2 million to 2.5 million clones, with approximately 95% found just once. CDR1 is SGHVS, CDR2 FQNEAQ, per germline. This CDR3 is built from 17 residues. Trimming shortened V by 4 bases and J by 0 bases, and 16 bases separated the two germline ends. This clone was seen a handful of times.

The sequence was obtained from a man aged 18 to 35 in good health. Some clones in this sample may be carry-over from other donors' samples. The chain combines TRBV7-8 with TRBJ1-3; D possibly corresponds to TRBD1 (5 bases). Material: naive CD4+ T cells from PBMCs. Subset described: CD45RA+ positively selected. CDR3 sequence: CASSWGLLSPSGNTIYF. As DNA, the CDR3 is TGTGCCAGCAGCTGGGGACTCCTAAGCCCCTCTGGAAACACCATATATTTT.